This T cell receptor beta chain comes out of a study of blood T cell repertoires in COVID-19. Sequenced by immunoSEQ multiplex PCR; TCRdb stores in-frame clones only, minus some. This sample has roughly 170,000 clones, with approximately 79% found just once. This CDR3 spans 18 amino acids. The V gene's germline CDR1 is SGDLS and CDR2 YYNGEE. V was pared by 3 bases and J by 1 base, with 14 bases of the junction left unmatched. The source of this sequence is a woman in her 70s with acute or convalescent COVID-19. The V gene is TRBV9, the J gene TRBJ1-1, with TRBD1 matching 8 bases. Sequencing was carried out using peripheral blood. The CDR3 DNA is TGTGCCAGCAGCGCTTTACGACAGGGGAAAGGTGGGAACACTGAAGCTTTCTTT. Its protein is CASSALRQGKGGNTEAFF.